A single sample is the source of the 10 T cell receptor beta chains below, sequenced in a study of OX40 agonist ivuxolimab in advanced cancers. Method: immunoSEQ multiplex PCR; TCRdb's copy keeps in-frame clones and lacks some. The sample carries 30,000 to 45,000 clones, about 86% recorded once. The sequenced sample was CD4+ or CD8+ T cells sorted from blood, obtained in a trial of the OX40 agonist ivuxolimab. These receptors all stem from an adult with an advanced solid tumor such as melanoma, head and neck, liver or kidney cancer.

V usage is TRBV6-1 and J usage is TRBJ1-5; possible D gene TRBD1, 6 bases. The CDR3 loop spans 15 amino acids. Germline CDR1 is MNHNS and CDR2 is SASEGT. Trimming stripped 4 bases from V and 0 bases from J, with 10 bases between. Here the CDR3 DNA reads TGTGCCAGCAGTGCGACAGGACGTAGCAATCAGCCCCAGCATTTT. It is translated as CASSATGRSNQPQHF.

This rearrangement joins TRBV5-1 to TRBJ1-1; 8 bases agree with TRBD1. V trimming: 4 bases; J trimming: 8 bases; junction bases outside the gene matches: 7. CDR3 length equals 13 residues. Germline V gene lookup returns CDR1 SGHRS and CDR2 YFSETQ. CDR3 sequence reads: CASSPQDRGEAFF. The DNA of the CDR3 is TGCGCCAGCAGCCCTCAAGACAGGGGAGAAGCTTTCTTT.

The table lists this clone with a few counts. The CDR3 loop is CASSQDSRTSSTDTQYF. The CDR3 nucleotides read TGCGCCAGCAGCCAAGATTCGCGGACTAGTAGCACAGATACGCAGTATTTT. The rearrangement links TRBV4-3 to TRBJ2-3; 7 bases are a match to TRBD2. The CDR3 runs to 17 residues. Germline CDR1 and CDR2: LGHNA and YSLEER. Losses at the gene ends were 0 bases for V and 0 bases for J; bases not matched to a gene: 6.

The CDR3 region is CASSYRNELYGYTF. Here the CDR3 DNA reads TGTGCCAGCAGTTATAGAAACGAGCTCTATGGCTACACCTTC. The V call is TRBV6-5, the J call TRBJ1-2; D gene unclear. Trimming took 3 bases from V and 4 from J, leaving 12 bases between them. The CDR3 consists of 14 residues. Germline V gives CDR1 MNHEY, CDR2 SVGAGI.

The chain recombines TRBV5-8 with TRBJ1-1; a possible D gene is TRBD1 (6 bases). V lost 3 bases and J 4 bases, leaving 16 bases between the germline ends. The CDR3 length is 15 residues. CDR1 is SGHTS, CDR2 YDEGEE, per germline. Here the CDR3 DNA reads TGTGCCAGCAGCTGGGGAGGACAGTTCGGCACTGAAGCTTTCTTT. Protein sequence: CASSWGGQFGTEAFF.

The chain links TRBV5-1 to TRBJ2-2, with D perhaps matching TRBD2 (5 bases). Trimming cost V 4 bases and J 8 bases, with 12 bases left between them. This CDR3 has 13 amino acids. From germline, CDR1 is SGHRS and CDR2 YFSETQ. The CDR3 region has the DNA TGCGCCAGCAGCACCGACCGCGGGGGGGAGCTGTTTTTT. As protein: CASSTDRGGELFF.

V is TRBV30 and J is TRBJ2-2, with 9 bases lining up with TRBD1. The germline V gene has CDR1 GTSNPN and CDR2 SVGIG (reference sequence). The CDR3 length is 15 residues. V was pared by 2 bases and J by 4 bases, with 5 bases of the junction left unmatched. CDR3 residues: CAWSRGQGRTGELFF. The CDR3 DNA follows: TGTGCCTGGAGTAGGGGACAGGGCCGCACCGGGGAGCTGTTTTTT. The entire variable domain, with the rest obtained from reference TRBV30 and TRBJ2-2, is as follows: SQTIHQWPATLVQPVGSPLSLECTVEGTSNPNLYWYRQAAGRGLQLLFYSVGIGQISSEVPQNLSASRPQDRQFILSSKKLLLSDSGFYLCAWSRGQGRTGELFFGEGSRLTVL.

This clone was observed a single time. The chain combines TRBV5-4 with TRBJ2-4; 11 nucleotides align to TRBD2. The germline V gene encodes CDR1 SGHNT and CDR2 YYREEE (reference sequence). There are 15 residues in the CDR3. V lost 4 bases to trimming and J lost 3 bases; unmatched junction nucleotides: 3. DNA for the CDR3: TGTGCCAGCAGCCGGGGACTAGCGGACAAAAACATTCAGTACTTC. Its protein is CASSRGLADKNIQYF.

This chain links TRBV10-2 with TRBJ2-5; TRBD1 might be the D (6 bases). Judging by the DNA end, TRBJ2-7 fits better; the J call may be wrong. Germline loops: CDR1 WSHSY, CDR2 SAAADI. The CDR3 runs to 13 residues. Written as DNA, the CDR3 is TGCGCCAGCAGCAAGGGACACGCCTACGAGCAGTACTTC. This sequence encodes CASSKGHAYEQYF.

The chain is built from TRBV11-3 and TRBJ2-1, with D perhaps matching TRBD1 (6 bases). V gave up 4 bases and J gave up 2 bases, with 9 bases separating them. From germline, CDR1 is SGHNT and CDR2 YENEEA. The length of the CDR3 is 14 residues. CDR3 nucleotides: TGTGCCAGCAGCTCCCGGGACACCTACAATGAGCAGTTCTTC. This gives the protein CASSSRDTYNEQFF. The full variable domain, its missing parts supplied by reference TRBV11-3 and TRBJ2-1, is EAGVVQSPRYKIIEKKQPVAFWCNPISGHNTLYWYLQNLGQGPELLIRYENEEAVDDSQLPKDRFSAERLKGVDSTLKIQPAELGDSAVYLCASSSRDTYNEQFFGPGTRLTVL.